This T cell receptor (beta chain) was found in a study of T cell responses to AZD1222 COVID-19 vaccine. About the research overall: Second-dose schedules of about 4 or about 12 weeks were combined.

Profiling relied on immunoSEQ multiplex PCR, and the TCRdb table lists in-frame clones only, not all of them. The sample has approximately 97,000 clones, about nine tenths seen once. Germline loops: CDR1 SNHLY, CDR2 FYNNEI. Trimming removed 6 bases at V and 0 bases at J, with 9 bases between. The CDR3 sequence is 14 residues long. General observations from the study: Only after the peak T cell response were repertoires sampled. Clonal diversity was possibly underestimated, and white British individuals and females predominated among donors.

Details on this clone: Antigen unknown.

This chain links TRBV2 with TRBJ1-5; D is undetermined. The origin of this receptor is an adult in good health. Sequencing used peripheral blood, obtained on day 0 of AZD1222 vaccination. The CDR3: CASSQQTSNQPQHF. The CDR3 DNA follows: TGTGCCAGCAGCCAGCAGACTAGCAATCAGCCCCAGCATTTT. Supplemented by reference TRBV2 and TRBJ1-5, the full variable domain reads EPEVTQTPSHQVTQMGQEVILRCVPISNHLYFYWYRQILGQKVEFLVSFYNNEISEKSEIFDDQFSVERPDGSNFTLKIRSTKLEDSAMYFCASSQQTSNQPQHFGDGTRLSIL.